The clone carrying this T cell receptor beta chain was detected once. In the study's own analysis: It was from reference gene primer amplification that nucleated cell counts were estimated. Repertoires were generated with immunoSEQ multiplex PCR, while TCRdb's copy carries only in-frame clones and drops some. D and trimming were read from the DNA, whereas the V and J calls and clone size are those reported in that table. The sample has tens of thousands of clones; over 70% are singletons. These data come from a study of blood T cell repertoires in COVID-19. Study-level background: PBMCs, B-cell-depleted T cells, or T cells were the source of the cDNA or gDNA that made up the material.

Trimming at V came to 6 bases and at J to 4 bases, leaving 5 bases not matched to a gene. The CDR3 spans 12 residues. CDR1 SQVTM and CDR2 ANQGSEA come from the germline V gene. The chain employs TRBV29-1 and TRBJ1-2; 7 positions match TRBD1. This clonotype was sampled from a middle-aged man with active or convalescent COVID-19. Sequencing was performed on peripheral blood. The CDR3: CSVARQGYGYTF. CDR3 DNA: TGCAGCGTCGCGCGACAGGGCTATGGCTACACCTTC.